This TCR beta chain appears in the sequencing data of a study of T cell repertoires in cytomegalovirus infection. Across the whole study: An indication of both CMV infection and matching HLA type came from public TCR beta signatures.

Germline CDR1 reads SGHRS; CDR2 reads YFSETQ. CDR3 length: 15 amino acids. Trimming left V 4 bases short and J 4 bases short, with 17 bases between. The table lists this clonotype with a few counts. From the reads, TCRdb called clonotypes with MiXCR, one entry per CDR3 protein. The sample consists of about 360,000 distinct CDR3 sequences, approximately 18% of them appearing once. The chain links TRBV5-1 to TRBJ2-5, with a weak D call TRBD2 (6 bases). Sequencing was done on a sample of PBMCs. The clonotype comes from a human donor in good health (CMV status not recorded). Some clones in this sample may be carry-over from other donors' samples. The CDR3 DNA follows: TGCGCCAGCAGCCCGGGGGACCGACGAGTAGAGACCCAGTACTTC. Its protein is CASSPGDRRVETQYF.